This TCR beta chain comes out of a study of beta chain features in type 1 diabetes. Overall study results and limits: PCR might preferentially amplify shorter templates, equally in patients and controls.

Turning to this clone: Its antigen remains unknown.

Expressed TCRB transcripts were sequenced after all isolated RNA was converted to cDNA. Data came from immunoSEQ multiplex PCR; TCRdb stores just in-frame clones and leaves some out. The sample records 150,000 or so clones, around a tenth being singletons. The CDR3 runs 14 residues. V was shortened by 4 bases and J by 4 bases, with 13 bases between the two germline ends. The germline CDR1 and CDR2 sequences are LGHNA and YSLEER. The clonotype was recovered from a man aged 18-30 years in good health. The rearrangement links TRBV4-3 to TRBJ1-2, with D uncertain. Material: central memory CD4+ T cells from blood. The CDR3 spells CASSPLTAGYGYTF. Here the CDR3 DNA reads TGCGCCAGCAGCCCCTTAACAGCGGGCTATGGCTACACCTTC.